This T cell receptor beta chain originates from a study of T cell responses to AZD1222 COVID-19 vaccine. Assay used: immunoSEQ multiplex PCR; TCRdb lists only in-frame clones, some missing. The data contain 100,000 to 150,000 clones, approximately 90% of them seen just once; the ten biggest clones take up over 8.5%. The CDR3 totals 13 residues. The V and J ends lost 3 bases and 1 base respectively, with 7 bases between them. Per the germline V gene, CDR1 is SGHRS and CDR2 is YFSETQ. This receptor was taken from an adult in good health. V gene TRBV5-1 combines with J gene TRBJ1-1; D is possibly TRBD1 (5 bases). The specimen was peripheral blood, collected on day 0 of MenACWY control vaccination. The CDR3 is CASSSQGNTEAFF. The CDR3 DNA reads TGCGCCAGCAGCTCTCAGGGGAACACTGAAGCTTTCTTT.